The clone carrying this TCR beta chain has a count of ten or more. V was shortened by 0 bases and J by 6 bases, with 12 bases between the two germline ends. The CDR3 has 14 amino acids. From germline, CDR1 is SEHNR and CDR2 FQNEAQ (reference sequence). The data are from a study of T cells in Graves' hyperthyroidism and ophthalmopathy. Stable Graves' hyperthyroidism meant no ophthalmopathy progression within 18 months. Hyperthyroidism was newly diagnosed in patients aged 18 to 65 (duration under 2 months). Uncontrolled infection, other autoimmune disease, pregnancy and lactation each barred patients from inclusion. Used for diagnoses were clinical symptoms, serum thyroxine and TRAb, thyroid ultrasound and orbital computed tomography. Amplification yielded TCR beta CDR3 regions, with RNA transcripts as the source. In the first-round RT-PCR of the TCR CDR3, the HTBI primer set was used. One entry per CDR3 protein, called by TCRdb with MiXCR from the multiplex PCR reads. The sample lists around 580,000 distinct CDR3 sequences; over 15% were seen once.

The J gene is TRBJ2-7, the V gene TRBV7-9; tentatively, D is TRBD2 (5 bases). The sequence derives from a woman under 30 with Graves' hyperthyroidism. The sequenced sample was blood. Here the CDR3 reads CASSLAAGSAEQYF. CDR3 in DNA: TGTGCCAGCAGCTTAGCTGCGGGCAGCGCCGAGCAGTACTTC.